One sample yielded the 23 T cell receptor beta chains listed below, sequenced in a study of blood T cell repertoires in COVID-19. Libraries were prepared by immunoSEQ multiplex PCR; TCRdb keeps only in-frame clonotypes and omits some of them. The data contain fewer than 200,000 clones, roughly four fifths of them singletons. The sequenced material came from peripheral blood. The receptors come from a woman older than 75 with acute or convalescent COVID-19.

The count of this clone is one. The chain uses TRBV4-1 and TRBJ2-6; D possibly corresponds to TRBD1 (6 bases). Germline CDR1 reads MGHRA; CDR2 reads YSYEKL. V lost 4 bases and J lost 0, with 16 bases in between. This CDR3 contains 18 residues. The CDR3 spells CASSPMTGRASGANVLTF. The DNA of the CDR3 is TGCGCCAGCAGCCCCATGACAGGACGGGCCTCTGGGGCCAACGTCCTGACTTTC.

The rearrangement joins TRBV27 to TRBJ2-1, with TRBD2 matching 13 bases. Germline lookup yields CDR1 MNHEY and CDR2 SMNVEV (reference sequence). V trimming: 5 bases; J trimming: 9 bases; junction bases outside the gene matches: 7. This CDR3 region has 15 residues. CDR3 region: CASSGLAGVGSEQFF. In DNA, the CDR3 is TGTGCCAGCAGTGGACTAGCGGGAGTGGGCAGTGAGCAGTTCTTC.

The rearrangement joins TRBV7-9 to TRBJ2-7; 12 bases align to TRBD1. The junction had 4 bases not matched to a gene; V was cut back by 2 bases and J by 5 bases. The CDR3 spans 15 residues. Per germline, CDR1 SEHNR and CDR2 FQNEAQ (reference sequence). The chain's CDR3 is CASSLFGTGGDEQYF. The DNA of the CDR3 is TGTGCCAGCAGCTTATTCGGGACAGGGGGCGACGAGCAGTACTTC.

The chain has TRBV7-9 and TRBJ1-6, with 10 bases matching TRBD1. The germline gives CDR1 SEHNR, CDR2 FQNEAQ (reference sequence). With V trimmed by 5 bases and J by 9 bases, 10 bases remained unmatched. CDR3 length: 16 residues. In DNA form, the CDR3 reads TGTGCCAGCAGCCTTCGCACGGGACAGGGGATTTCACCCCTCCACTTT. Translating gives CASSLRTGQGISPLHF.

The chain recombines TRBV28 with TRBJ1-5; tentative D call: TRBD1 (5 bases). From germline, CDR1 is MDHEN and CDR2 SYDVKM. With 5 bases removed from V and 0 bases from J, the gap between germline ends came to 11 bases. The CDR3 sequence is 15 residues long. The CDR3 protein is CASSRRDYSNQPQHF. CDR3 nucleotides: TGTGCCAGCAGTAGAAGGGACTATAGCAATCAGCCCCAGCATTTT.

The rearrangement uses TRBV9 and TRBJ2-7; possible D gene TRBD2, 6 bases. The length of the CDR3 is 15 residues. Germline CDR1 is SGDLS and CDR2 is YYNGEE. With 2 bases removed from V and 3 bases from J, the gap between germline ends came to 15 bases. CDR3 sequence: CASSVGGSPFYEQYF. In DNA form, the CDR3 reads TGTGCCAGCAGCGTCGGGGGTTCCCCCTTCTACGAGCAGTACTTC.

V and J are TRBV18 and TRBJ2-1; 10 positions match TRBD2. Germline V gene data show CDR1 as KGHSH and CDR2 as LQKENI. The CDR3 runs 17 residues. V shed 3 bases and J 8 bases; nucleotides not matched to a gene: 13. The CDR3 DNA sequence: TGTGCCAGCTCACCGAGGCTAGCGGGAGTGTTTGGGGATGAGCAGTTCTTC. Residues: CASSPRLAGVFGDEQFF.

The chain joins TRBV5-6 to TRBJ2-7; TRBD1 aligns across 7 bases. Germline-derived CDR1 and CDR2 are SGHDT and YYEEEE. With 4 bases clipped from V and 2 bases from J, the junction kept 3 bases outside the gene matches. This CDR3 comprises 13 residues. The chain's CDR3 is CASSHGQAYEQYF. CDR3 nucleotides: TGTGCCAGCAGCCATGGACAGGCCTACGAGCAGTACTTC.

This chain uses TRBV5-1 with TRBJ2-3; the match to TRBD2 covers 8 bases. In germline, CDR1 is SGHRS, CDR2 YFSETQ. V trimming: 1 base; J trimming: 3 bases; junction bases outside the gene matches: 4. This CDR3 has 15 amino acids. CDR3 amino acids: CASSLSGGRTDTQYF. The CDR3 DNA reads TGCGCCAGCAGCTTGTCGGGAGGGCGGACAGATACGCAGTATTTT.

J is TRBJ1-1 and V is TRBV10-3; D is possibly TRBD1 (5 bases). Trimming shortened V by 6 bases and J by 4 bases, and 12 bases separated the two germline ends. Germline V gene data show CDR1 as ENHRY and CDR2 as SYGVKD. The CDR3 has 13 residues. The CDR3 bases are TGTGCCATCAGCCTGGGGGGAGGCACTGAAGCTTTCTTT. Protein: CAISLGGGTEAFF.

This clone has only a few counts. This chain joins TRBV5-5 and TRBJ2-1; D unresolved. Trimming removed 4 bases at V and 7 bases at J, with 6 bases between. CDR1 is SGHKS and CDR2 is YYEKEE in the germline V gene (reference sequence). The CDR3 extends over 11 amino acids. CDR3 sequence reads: CASSRVNEQFF. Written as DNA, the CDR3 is TGTGCCAGCAGCCGGGTTAATGAGCAGTTCTTC.

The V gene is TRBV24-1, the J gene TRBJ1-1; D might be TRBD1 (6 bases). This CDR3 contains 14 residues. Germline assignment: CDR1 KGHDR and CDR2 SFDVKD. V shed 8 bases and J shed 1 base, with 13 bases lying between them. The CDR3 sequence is CATKETGENTEAFF. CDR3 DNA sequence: TGTGCCACCAAGGAGACAGGCGAGAACACTGAAGCTTTCTTT.

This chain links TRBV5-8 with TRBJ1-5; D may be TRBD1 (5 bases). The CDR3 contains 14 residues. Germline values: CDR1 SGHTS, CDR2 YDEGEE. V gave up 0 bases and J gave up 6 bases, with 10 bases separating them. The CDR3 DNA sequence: TGTGCCAGCAGCTTGGTCCAACAGGTTCAGCCCCAGCATTTT. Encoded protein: CASSLVQQVQPQHF. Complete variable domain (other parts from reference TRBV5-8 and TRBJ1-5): EAGVTQSPTHLIKTRGQQATLRCSPISGHTSVYWYQQALGLGLQFLLWYDEGEERNRGNFPPRFSGRQFPNYSSELNVNALELEDSALYLCASSLVQQVQPQHFGDGTRLSIL.

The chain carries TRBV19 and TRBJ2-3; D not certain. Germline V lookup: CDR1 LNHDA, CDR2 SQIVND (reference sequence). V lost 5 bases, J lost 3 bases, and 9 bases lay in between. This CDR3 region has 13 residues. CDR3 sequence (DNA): TGTGCCAGTAGTCTCCTAGAAACAGATACGCAGTATTTT. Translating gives CASSLLETDTQYF.

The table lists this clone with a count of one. The CDR3 coding sequence is TGTGCCAGCAGTGACTCGGTAAGGTTAAGACAGCGTACAAACTCGTGGGAAAAACTGTTTTTT. This encodes CASSDSVRLRQRTNSWEKLFF. The chain recombines TRBV6-4 with TRBJ1-4, with D possibly TRBD1 on 5 matching bases. This CDR3 region has 21 residues. Deletions cut 0 bases from V and 8 bases from J, with 31 bases between. Germline V gene sequence: CDR1 MRHNA, CDR2 SNTAGT.

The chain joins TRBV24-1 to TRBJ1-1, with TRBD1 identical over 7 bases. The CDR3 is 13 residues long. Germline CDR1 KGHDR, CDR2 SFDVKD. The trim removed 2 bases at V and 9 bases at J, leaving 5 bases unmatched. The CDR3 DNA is TGTGCCACCAGTGATTCGCCAGGGGGGCAAGCTTTCTTT. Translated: CATSDSPGGQAFF.

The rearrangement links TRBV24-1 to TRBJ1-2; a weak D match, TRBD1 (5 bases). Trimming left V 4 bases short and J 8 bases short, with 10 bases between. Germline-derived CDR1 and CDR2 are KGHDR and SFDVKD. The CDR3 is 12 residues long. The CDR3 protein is CATSEAGIGYTF. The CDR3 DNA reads TGTGCCACCAGTGAGGCAGGGATCGGCTACACCTTC.

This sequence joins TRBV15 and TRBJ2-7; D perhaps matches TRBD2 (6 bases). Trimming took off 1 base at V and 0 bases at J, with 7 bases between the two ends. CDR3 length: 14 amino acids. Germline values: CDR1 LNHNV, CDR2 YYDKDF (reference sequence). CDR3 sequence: CATSRGGVSYEQYF. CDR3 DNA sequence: TGTGCCACCAGCAGAGGGGGGGTCTCCTACGAGCAGTACTTC.

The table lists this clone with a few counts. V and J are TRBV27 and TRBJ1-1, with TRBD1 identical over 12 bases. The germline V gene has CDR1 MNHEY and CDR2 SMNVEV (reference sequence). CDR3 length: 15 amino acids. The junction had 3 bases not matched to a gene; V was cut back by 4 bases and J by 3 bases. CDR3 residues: CASSYGTGGYTEAFF. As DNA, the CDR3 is TGTGCCAGCAGTTACGGGACAGGGGGCTACACTGAAGCTTTCTTT.

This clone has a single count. This chain's CDR3 is CASSQDIGQVNTEAFF. The CDR3 nucleotides read TGTGCCAGCAGCCAAGATATAGGACAGGTGAACACTGAAGCTTTCTTT. The chain is built from TRBV14 and TRBJ1-1, with TRBD1 identical over 7 bases. This CDR3 has 16 amino acids. Looked up from germline, CDR1 is SGHDN and CDR2 is FVKESK. J was trimmed by 0 bases and V by 0 bases; bases with no gene match: 4.

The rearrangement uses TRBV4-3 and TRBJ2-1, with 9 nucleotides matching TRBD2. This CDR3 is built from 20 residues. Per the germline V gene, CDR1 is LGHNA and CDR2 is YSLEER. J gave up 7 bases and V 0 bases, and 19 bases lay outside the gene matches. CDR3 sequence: CASSQDLFENPAGGPNEQFF. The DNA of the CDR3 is TGCGCCAGCAGCCAAGATTTGTTTGAAAACCCCGCGGGAGGGCCAAATGAGCAGTTCTTC.

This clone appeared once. The CDR3 DNA follows: TGCAGTGCCGTTACGGCGAGGGGCTACACCTTC. Amino acid sequence: CSAVTARGYTF. This sequence joins TRBV20-1 and TRBJ1-2, with unresolved D. Germline CDR1 and CDR2: DFQATT and SNEGSKA (reference sequence). The V gene lost 6 bases and the J gene lost 8 bases, with 13 bases spanning the gap. CDR3 length: 11 residues.

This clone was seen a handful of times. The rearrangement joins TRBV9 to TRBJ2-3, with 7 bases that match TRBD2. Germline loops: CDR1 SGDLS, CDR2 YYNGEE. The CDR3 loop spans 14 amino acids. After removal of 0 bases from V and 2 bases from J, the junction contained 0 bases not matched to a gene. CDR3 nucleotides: TGTGCCAGCAGCGTAGGACTAGCCACAGATACGCAGTATTTT. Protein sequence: CASSVGLATDTQYF.